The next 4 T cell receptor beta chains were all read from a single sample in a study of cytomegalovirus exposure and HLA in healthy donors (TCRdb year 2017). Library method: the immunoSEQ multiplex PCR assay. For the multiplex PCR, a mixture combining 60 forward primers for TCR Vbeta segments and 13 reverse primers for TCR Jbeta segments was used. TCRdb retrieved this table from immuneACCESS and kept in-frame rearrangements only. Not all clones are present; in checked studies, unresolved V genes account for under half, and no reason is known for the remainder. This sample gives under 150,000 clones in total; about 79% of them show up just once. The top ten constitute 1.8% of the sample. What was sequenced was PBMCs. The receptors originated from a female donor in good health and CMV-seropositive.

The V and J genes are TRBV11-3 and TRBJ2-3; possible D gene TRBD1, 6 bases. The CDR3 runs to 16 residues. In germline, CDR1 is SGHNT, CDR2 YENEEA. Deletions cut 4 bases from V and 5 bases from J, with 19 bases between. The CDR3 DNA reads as TGTGCCAGCAGCTCCGACAGGTTTGGGCTGGGAGATACGCAGTATTTT. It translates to CASSSDRFGLGDTQYF.

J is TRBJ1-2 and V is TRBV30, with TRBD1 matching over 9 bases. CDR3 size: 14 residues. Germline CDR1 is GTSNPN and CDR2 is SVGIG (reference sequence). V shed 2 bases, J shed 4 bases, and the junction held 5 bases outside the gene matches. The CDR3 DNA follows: TGTGCCTGGAGTCAACAGGGGGCCTTCTATGGCTACACCTTC. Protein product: CAWSQQGAFYGYTF.

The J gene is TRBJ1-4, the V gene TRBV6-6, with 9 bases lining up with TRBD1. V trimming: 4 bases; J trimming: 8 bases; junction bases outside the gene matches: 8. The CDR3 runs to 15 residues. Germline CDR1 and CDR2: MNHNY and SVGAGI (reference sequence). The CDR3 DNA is TGTGCCAGCAGTTCAACAGGGGGCTCGGTAGAAAAACTGTTTTTT. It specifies CASSSTGGSVEKLFF.

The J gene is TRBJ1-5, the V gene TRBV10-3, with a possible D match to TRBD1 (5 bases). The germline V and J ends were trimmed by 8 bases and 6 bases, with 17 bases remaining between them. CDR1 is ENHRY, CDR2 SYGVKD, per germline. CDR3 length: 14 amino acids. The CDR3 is CAIGVGQGSQPQHF. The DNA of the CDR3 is TGTGCCATCGGAGTGGGGCAGGGTAGTCAGCCCCAGCATTTT.